Shown below are 29 T cell receptor beta chains from a single sample sequenced in a study of cytomegalovirus exposure and HLA in healthy donors. The table came from immunoSEQ multiplex PCR; TCRdb's copy has only in-frame clones and leaves some out. The profile covers some 220,000 clones, with about 93% appearing a single time and approximately 1.1% taken by the ten largest. What was sequenced was PBMCs. The receptors derive from a woman under 30 in good health and CMV-seronegative.

The chain is built from TRBV5-1 and TRBJ2-7, with 8 bases aligning to TRBD2. The germline gives CDR1 SGHRS, CDR2 YFSETQ. With 2 bases clipped from V and 7 bases from J, the junction kept 8 bases outside the gene matches. The CDR3 extends over 14 amino acids. The CDR3 region has the DNA TGCGCCAGCAGCTTCGGGGGGGATGTCTCTGAGCAGTACTTC. Protein: CASSFGGDVSEQYF.

The chain combines TRBV13 with TRBJ2-2; 7 bases line up with TRBD2. V gave up 3 bases and J gave up 7 bases; unmatched junction bases: 14. The germline CDR1 and CDR2 sequences are PRHDT and FYEKMQ (reference sequence). There are 17 residues in the CDR3. CDR3 protein: CASSFISGGSGYGELFF. CDR3 DNA: TGTGCCAGCAGCTTTATTTCTGGCGGGAGCGGATACGGGGAGCTGTTTTTT.

V and J are TRBV7-2 and TRBJ1-4; D perhaps matches TRBD1 (5 bases). The CDR3 length is 16 residues. Trimming took off 1 base at V and 5 bases at J, with 14 bases between the two ends. Germline CDR1 and CDR2: SGHTA and FQGNSA. The CDR3 nucleotides are TGTGCCAGCAGCTTAGGGGGGGGACGCGTGAATGAAAAACTGTTTTTT. Protein: CASSLGGGRVNEKLFF.

This clone has just one count. This sequence joins TRBV6-5 and TRBJ1-2; 9 bases match TRBD1. The germline V gene encodes CDR1 MNHEY and CDR2 SVGAGI. With 4 bases clipped from V and 4 bases from J, the junction kept 4 bases outside the gene matches. The CDR3 is made up of 14 amino acids. DNA for the CDR3: TGTGCCAGCAGTTTCACAGGGGGCGCCTATGGCTACACCTTC. Translation gives CASSFTGGAYGYTF.

The chain is built from TRBV30 and TRBJ1-4, with TRBD1 matching 8 bases. Germline CDR1 reads GTSNPN; CDR2 reads SVGIG (reference sequence). CDR3 length equals 14 residues. The V gene end was trimmed by 1 base and the J gene end by 6 bases; junction bases not matched to a gene: 4. Written as DNA, the CDR3 is TGTGCCTGGAGTGCCGGGACAGGATATGAAAAACTGTTTTTT. It yields the protein CAWSAGTGYEKLFF. Full variable domain (outside the CDR3, taken from reference TRBV30 and TRBJ1-4): SQTIHQWPATLVQPVGSPLSLECTVEGTSNPNLYWYRQAAGRGLQLLFYSVGIGQISSEVPQNLSASRPQDRQFILSSKKLLLSDSGFYLCAWSAGTGYEKLFFGSGTQLSVL.

V gene TRBV19 combines with J gene TRBJ2-3; 7 bases are a match to TRBD2. CDR3 length equals 16 residues. Trimming cost V 3 bases and J 1 base; bases outside gene matches: 7. Germline V CDR1 and CDR2: LNHDA, SQIVND (reference sequence). The CDR3: CASSILAAAGTDTQYF. CDR3 coding DNA: TGTGCCAGTAGTATTCTAGCGGCCGCCGGCACAGATACGCAGTATTTT.

Here the CDR3 DNA reads TGTGCCAGCAGTCTCATCCCTACGGGGAGGGGCACTGAAGCTTTCTTT. Its protein is CASSLIPTGRGTEAFF. This sequence joins TRBV28 and TRBJ1-1, with a tentative D call TRBD1 (5 bases). Trimming took 5 bases from V and 4 from J, leaving 20 bases between them. CDR3 size: 16 residues. Germline V lookup: CDR1 MDHEN, CDR2 SYDVKM.

This clone was found once. The rearrangement links TRBV5-1 to TRBJ2-1, with 12 bases identical to TRBD2. Germline CDR1 reads SGHRS; CDR2 reads YFSETQ. The CDR3 sequence is 16 residues long. V dropped 4 bases and J dropped 3; count of bases not matched to a gene: 5. CDR3 in DNA: TGCGCCAGCAGCGCTGGACTAGCGGGGATCTACAATGAGCAGTTCTTC. Translated, it gives CASSAGLAGIYNEQFF.

The genes are TRBV6-6 and TRBJ2-7; 11 bases match TRBD2. This CDR3 spans 16 amino acids. The germline V gene has CDR1 MNHNY and CDR2 SVGAGI (reference sequence). Trimming cost V 0 bases and J 1 base; bases outside gene matches: 2. CDR3 residues: CASSYSLAGESYEQYF. CDR3 nucleotide sequence: TGTGCCAGCAGTTACTCACTAGCGGGAGAGTCCTACGAGCAGTACTTC.

V gene TRBV10-3 combines with J gene TRBJ1-1; perhaps TRBD1 as D (6 bases). The CDR3 is made up of 15 amino acids. The ends were cut back, 4 bases at V and 1 base at J, with 13 bases in the middle. From germline, CDR1 is ENHRY and CDR2 SYGVKD. In nucleotides, the CDR3 is TGTGCCATCAGTGGGGTGGACAGCTCGAACACTGAAGCTTTCTTT. The encoded protein is CAISGVDSSNTEAFF.

The chain recombines TRBV15 with TRBJ2-5, with 7 positions matching TRBD2. Per germline, CDR1 LNHNV and CDR2 YYDKDF (reference sequence). The CDR3 runs to 14 residues. The V segment lost 3 bases and the J segment 4 bases; nucleotides outside the gene matches: 5. CDR3 bases: TGTGCCACCAGCAGTAGACTAGCCAGAGAGACCCAGTACTTC. Protein: CATSSRLARETQYF. The full variable domain, completed using reference TRBV15 and TRBJ2-5, is DAMVIQNPRYQVTQFGKPVTLSCSQTLNHNVMYWYQQKSSQAPKLLFHYYDKDFNNEADTPDNFQSRRPNTSFCFLDIRSPGLGDTAMYLCATSSRLARETQYFGPGTRLLVL.

As to this clone: Other DNA sequences in the sample encode the same CDR3. J is TRBJ2-7 and V is TRBV5-1; 9 bases fit TRBD1. Germline V gene sequence: CDR1 SGHRS, CDR2 YFSETQ. Losses at the gene ends were 2 bases for V and 3 bases for J; bases not matched to a gene: 6. The CDR3 runs to 15 residues. CDR3 in DNA: TGCGCCAGCAGCTTTTCAGGGACAGGGAGCTACGAGCAGTACTTC. Its translation is CASSFSGTGSYEQYF.

This clone has just one count. Other nucleotide sequences in the sample specify the same CDR3. The J gene is TRBJ2-7, the V gene TRBV9; 12 positions agree with TRBD2. Germline values: CDR1 SGDLS, CDR2 YYNGEE. Unmatched junction bases numbered 2, after V lost 3 bases and J lost 1 base. The CDR3 loop spans 15 amino acids. The CDR3 protein is CASSAGTSGSYEQYF. The CDR3 region has the DNA TGTGCCAGCAGCGCCGGGACTAGCGGGTCCTACGAGCAGTACTTC.

This clone came up a few times. The chain joins TRBV6-1 to TRBJ1-1, with TRBD1 matching over 8 bases. The CDR3 runs 15 residues. In germline, CDR1 is MNHNS, CDR2 SASEGT. After removal of 5 bases from V and 3 bases from J, the junction contained 8 bases not matched to a gene. Here the CDR3 reads CASSFYGQGYTEAFF. The DNA for the CDR3 is TGTGCCAGCAGTTTCTACGGACAGGGTTACACTGAAGCTTTCTTT.

J is TRBJ1-5 and V is TRBV15; the D is unclear. Per the germline V gene, CDR1 is LNHNV and CDR2 is YYDKDF (reference sequence). This CDR3 has 15 residues. Trimming took 3 bases from V and 0 from J, leaving 9 bases between them. The CDR3 protein is CATSRSGYSNQPQHF. Written as DNA, the CDR3 is TGTGCCACCAGCAGGTCCGGGTATAGCAATCAGCCCCAGCATTTT. The complete variable domain, with remaining parts taken from reference TRBV15 and TRBJ1-5, reads DAMVIQNPRYQVTQFGKPVTLSCSQTLNHNVMYWYQQKSSQAPKLLFHYYDKDFNNEADTPDNFQSRRPNTSFCFLDIRSPGLGDTAMYLCATSRSGYSNQPQHFGDGTRLSIL.

The V and J genes are TRBV5-4 and TRBJ2-5; 12 bases are a match to TRBD1. Trimming at V came to 3 bases and at J to 3 bases, leaving 3 bases not matched to a gene. Germline loops: CDR1 SGHNT, CDR2 YYREEE (reference sequence). This CDR3 has 15 residues. CDR3 region: CASSSGTGGEETQYF. CDR3 DNA sequence: TGTGCCAGCAGCTCCGGGACAGGGGGCGAAGAGACCCAGTACTTC.

This chain links TRBV6-5 with TRBJ1-3, with D uncertain. There are 15 residues in the CDR3. Germline CDR1 and CDR2: MNHEY and SVGAGI. Trimming removed 4 bases from V and 7 bases from J, with 17 bases in between. The CDR3, as DNA: TGTGCCAGCAGTTCCACCGGGTCGAAAAGTAACACCATATATTTT. Amino acids: CASSSTGSKSNTIYF.

This clone was picked up a small number of times. The chain links TRBV6-6 to TRBJ2-1, with D possibly matching TRBD2 (5 bases). The CDR3 contains 15 residues. Trimming shortened V by 4 bases and J by 6 bases, and 16 bases separated the two germline ends. Germline-derived CDR1 and CDR2 are MNHNY and SVGAGI (reference sequence). CDR3 residues: CASSSWGLAGNEQFF. DNA for the CDR3: TGTGCCAGCAGTTCCTGGGGTCTAGCCGGCAATGAGCAGTTCTTC.

V usage is TRBV4-1 and J usage is TRBJ2-7; tentative D call: TRBD1 (5 bases). Germline V gene lookup returns CDR1 MGHRA and CDR2 YSYEKL. Trimming took 2 bases from V and 6 from J, leaving 11 bases between them. The CDR3 has 13 amino acids. The CDR3 nucleotides are TGCGCCAGCAGCCAACCCCTAACAGGCGAGCAGTACTTC. It specifies CASSQPLTGEQYF.

The chain joins TRBV7-3 to TRBJ1-1; D remains ambiguous. V lost 5 bases, J lost 1 base, and 14 bases lay in between. This CDR3 is built from 15 residues. Germline V gene lookup returns CDR1 SGHTA and CDR2 FQGTGA. The CDR3 here is CASSPRASPNTEAFF. DNA for the CDR3: TGTGCCAGCAGCCCGAGGGCATCACCGAACACTGAAGCTTTCTTT.

The chain links TRBV5-1 to TRBJ2-1; 9 bases line up with TRBD2. CDR1 and CDR2 from the germline V gene are SGHRS and YFSETQ. The J segment lost 3 bases and the V segment lost 1 base, leaving 8 bases of the junction unmatched. The CDR3 has 17 residues. CDR3 in DNA: TGCGCCAGCAGCTTGTTGCCGGCTAGCGGGGACTACAATGAGCAGTTCTTC. This sequence encodes CASSLLPASGDYNEQFF.

This clone was seen a single time. The chain joins TRBV6-1 to TRBJ1-1; D uncertain. The germline V gene has CDR1 MNHNS and CDR2 SASEGT. Trimming shortened V by 2 bases and J by 5 bases, and 18 bases separated the two germline ends. The length of the CDR3 is 16 residues. CDR3 bases: TGTGCCAGCAGTGAACGGCAGGTTCTTGGTTTTACTGAAGCTTTCTTT. This codes for CASSERQVLGFTEAFF.

The chain combines TRBV5-1 with TRBJ2-7, with 10 bases lining up with TRBD2. This CDR3 is built from 15 residues. Trimming cost V 4 bases and J 2 bases; bases outside gene matches: 6. From germline, CDR1 is SGHRS and CDR2 YFSETQ. CDR3 nucleotide sequence: TGCGCCAGCAGCCCCGGGACTAGCGCTCCCTACGAGCAGTACTTC. It yields the protein CASSPGTSAPYEQYF.

The chain employs TRBV6-5 and TRBJ2-7; D remains unclear. Germline CDR1 reads MNHEY; CDR2 reads SVGAGI. The V end lost 0 bases, the J end lost 5 bases, and 11 bases lay between the germline ends. This CDR3 spans 14 amino acids. CDR3 protein: CASSYSLPINEQYF. CDR3 nucleotides: TGTGCCAGCAGTTACTCGTTACCTATCAACGAGCAGTACTTC.

The gene calls are TRBV7-9 and TRBJ1-4; D remains ambiguous. Germline-derived CDR1 and CDR2 are SEHNR and FQNEAQ (reference sequence). This CDR3 is built from 16 residues. V lost 5 bases, J lost 6 bases, and 19 bases lay in between. The CDR3 DNA follows: TGTGCCAGCAGCGGCACTAGAGAAGTTGAGTATGAAAAACTGTTTTTT. This sequence encodes CASSGTREVEYEKLFF.

This clone has a single count. The rearrangement uses TRBV30 and TRBJ2-1; 7 nucleotides match TRBD2. The CDR3 is 13 residues long. The germline CDR1 and CDR2 sequences are GTSNPN and SVGIG (reference sequence). The trim removed 4 bases at V and 6 bases at J, leaving 6 bases unmatched. CDR3 in amino acids: CAWNQAGRNEQFF. The DNA of the CDR3 is TGTGCCTGGAATCAAGCGGGACGCAATGAGCAGTTCTTC.

This clone was seen only once. The chain has TRBV19 and TRBJ2-2, with TRBD1 matching 9 bases. There are 15 residues in the CDR3. CDR1 is LNHDA and CDR2 is SQIVND in the germline V gene (reference sequence). V trimming: 1 base; J trimming: 5 bases; junction bases outside the gene matches: 2. The CDR3 DNA is TGTGCCAGTAGTATAGTTGGGACAGGGACCGGGGAGCTGTTTTTT. Translating it yields CASSIVGTGTGELFF. The full variable domain, completed using reference TRBV19 and TRBJ2-2, is DGGITQSPKYLFRKEGQNVTLSCEQNLNHDAMYWYRQDPGQGLRLIYYSQIVNDFQKGDIAEGYSVSREKKESFPLTVTSAQKNPTAFYLCASSIVGTGTGELFFGEGSRLTVL.

The V gene is TRBV7-2, the J gene TRBJ2-7; the D gene is possibly TRBD2 (5 bases). The germline CDR1 and CDR2 sequences are SGHTA and FQGNSA. Trimming removed 5 bases at V and 2 bases at J, with 13 bases between. The length of the CDR3 is 14 residues. DNA for the CDR3: TGTGCCAGCAGCGTTATGGAGCGGACCTACGAGCAGTACTTC. Amino acids: CASSVMERTYEQYF.

The rearrangement uses TRBV7-8 and TRBJ2-1; 11 nucleotides match TRBD2. With V trimmed by 4 bases and J by 7 bases, 9 bases remained unmatched. This CDR3 contains 16 residues. The germline gives CDR1 SGHVS, CDR2 FQNEAQ. The chain's CDR3 is CASSSFSGRAGNEQFF. The CDR3 DNA reads as TGTGCCAGCAGCTCCTTTAGCGGGAGGGCCGGTAATGAGCAGTTCTTC.